This T cell receptor (beta chain) was identified during a study of PD-1 blockade in classical Hodgkin lymphoma (TCRdb year 2020). At the level of the whole study: To define a peripheral blood immune signature of response to PD-1 blockade in classical Hodgkin lymphoma, the study combined TCR beta sequencing with CyTOF. General conclusions and limits of the study: Baseline TCR diversity was reported as lower in newly diagnosed patients than in healthy donors, and lower still in relapsed/refractory patients. The study covered only a single clinical trial cohort, and the causes of the repertoire differences, possibly disease activity or prior therapy, were still not defined.

The CDR3 holds 13 amino acids from the cysteine to the phenylalanine. CDR3 DNA only is kept here, 39 bases in frame from base 1. V is trimmed back by 4 bases and J by 4 bases, and the junction contains 1 base that no gene match accounts for. The germline V gene yields MNHEY for CDR1 and SVGAGI for CDR2. A remark on this clone: Its antigen is still unknown. It has no much larger one-base neighbor in the sample; base qualities were not kept.

What the time point label conveys for this sample: newly diagnosed, previously untreated cHL patient sample. A Miltenyi CD8+ T cell isolation kit was used for magnetic negative selection to purify CD8+ T cells from thawed PBMCs. PBMCs from patients with newly diagnosed, previously untreated classical Hodgkin lymphoma were sequenced as a comparison group for the relapsed/refractory trial patients. Peripheral blood was collected in 8 mL Vacutainer Cell Preparation Tubes, from which PBMCs were isolated by centrifugation and then cryopreserved. Purified CD4+ and CD8+ fractions were prepared only for cases with an additional available PBMC sample. Magnetically labelled cells were depleted on LS columns in a quadroMACS separator, and the flow-through was collected as the purified fraction. Genomic DNA was isolated using the Qiagen DNeasy kit from unsorted PBMCs as well as from negatively selected CD4+ and CD8+ fractions. Amplification of TCR beta CDR3 regions was done by immunoSEQ multiplex PCR with primers that anneal to V and J segments. A synthetic immune receptor repertoire was used to minimize amplification bias, and any residual bias was removed computationally once sequencing was done. In the source study's methods: Custom Python scripts were used to quantify repertoire diversity as the Shannon entropy index. The unsorted, CD4+ and CD8+ repertoires were each analyzed separately, with the exception of combined analyses, where CD4+ and CD8+ sequences were merged in silico. TCRdb mirrors the immuneACCESS table, restricted to in-frame sequences. Some clones are absent from its copies; in checked studies, under half trace to an unresolved V gene, and the reason for the others is unknown. V and J calls and clone size are copied from that table; D and trimming were computed from the DNA. The sample table lists some 21,000 clones, about 86% of them with a count of one. About 6.8% of the sample comes from the top ten.

The sample comprised CD8+ T cells from blood. This receptor was taken from a human donor with classical Hodgkin lymphoma. The chain is encoded by TRBV6-5 joined to TRBJ2-1, with 7 central nucleotides matching TRBD2. The CDR3 region: CASSWGGYNEQFF. The bases read TGTGCCAGCAGTTGGGGAGGGTACAATGAGCAGTTCTTC.